Included here is one T cell receptor (beta chain) sequence, with context. Looked up from germline, CDR1 is MDHEN and CDR2 is SYDVKM. The CDR3 sequence is 14 residues long. V shed 9 bases and J 7 bases; nucleotides not matched to a gene: 11. Clones were sequenced by immunoSEQ multiplex PCR, and TCRdb holds only the in-frame ones, with some missing. The profile shows some 200,000 clones, about 89% of them singletons. Recovered Cohort 3 donors showed two negative PCRs, clearance, or symptom resolution. This record comes from a study of blood T cell repertoires in COVID-19. This rearrangement joins TRBV28 to TRBJ1-4; 7 bases align to TRBD1. The sample consisted of PBMCs or T cells enriched from blood (not recorded which). This receptor was identified in a woman under 30 who had recovered from COVID-19. The CDR3 bases are TGTGCCAGTCTATCAGGGGGAGTAAGTGAAAAACTGTTTTTT. Protein product: CASLSGGVSEKLFF.